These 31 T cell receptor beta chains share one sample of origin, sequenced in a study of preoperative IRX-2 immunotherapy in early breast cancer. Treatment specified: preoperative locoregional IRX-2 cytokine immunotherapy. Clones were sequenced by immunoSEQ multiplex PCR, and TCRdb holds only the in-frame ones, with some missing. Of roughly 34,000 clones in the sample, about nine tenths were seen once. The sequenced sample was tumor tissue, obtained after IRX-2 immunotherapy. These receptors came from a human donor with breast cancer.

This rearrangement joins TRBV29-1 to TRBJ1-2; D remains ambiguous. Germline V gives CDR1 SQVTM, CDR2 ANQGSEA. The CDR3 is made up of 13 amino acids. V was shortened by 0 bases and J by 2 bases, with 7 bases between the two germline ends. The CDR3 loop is CSVEEGTNYGYTF. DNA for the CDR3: TGCAGCGTTGAAGAGGGAACGAACTATGGCTACACCTTC.

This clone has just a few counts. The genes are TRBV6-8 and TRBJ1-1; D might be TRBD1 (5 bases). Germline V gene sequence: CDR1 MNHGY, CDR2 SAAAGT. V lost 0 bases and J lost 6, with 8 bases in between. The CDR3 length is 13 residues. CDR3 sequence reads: CASSYSRDAEAFF. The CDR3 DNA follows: TGTGCCAGCAGTTACTCCAGGGACGCTGAAGCTTTCTTT.

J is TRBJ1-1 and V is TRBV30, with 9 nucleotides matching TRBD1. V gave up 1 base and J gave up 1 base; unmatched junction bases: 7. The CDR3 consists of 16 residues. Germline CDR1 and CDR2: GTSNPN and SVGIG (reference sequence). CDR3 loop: CAWSAKGQGKNTEAFF. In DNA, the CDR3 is TGTGCCTGGAGTGCTAAGGGACAGGGAAAGAACACTGAAGCTTTCTTT.

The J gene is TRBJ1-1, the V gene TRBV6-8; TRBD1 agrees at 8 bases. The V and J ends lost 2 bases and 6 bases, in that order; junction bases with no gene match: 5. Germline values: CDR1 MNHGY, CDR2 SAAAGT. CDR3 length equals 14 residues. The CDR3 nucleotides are TGTGCCAGCAGTTACGACAGGGGAGGAGCTGAAGCTTTCTTT. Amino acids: CASSYDRGGAEAFF.

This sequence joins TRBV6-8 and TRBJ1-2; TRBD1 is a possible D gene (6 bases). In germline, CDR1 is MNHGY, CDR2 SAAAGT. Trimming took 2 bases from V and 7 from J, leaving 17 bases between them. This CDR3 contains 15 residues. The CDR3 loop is CASSYPTGGLVGYTF. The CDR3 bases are TGTGCCAGCAGTTACCCGACCGGGGGCCTGGTTGGCTACACCTTC.

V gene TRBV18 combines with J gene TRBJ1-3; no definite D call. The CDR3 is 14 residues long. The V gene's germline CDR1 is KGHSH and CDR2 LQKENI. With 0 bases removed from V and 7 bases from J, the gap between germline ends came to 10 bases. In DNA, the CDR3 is TGTGCCAGCTCACCACCGGAGGGTTTGAACACCATATATTTT. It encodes CASSPPEGLNTIYF.

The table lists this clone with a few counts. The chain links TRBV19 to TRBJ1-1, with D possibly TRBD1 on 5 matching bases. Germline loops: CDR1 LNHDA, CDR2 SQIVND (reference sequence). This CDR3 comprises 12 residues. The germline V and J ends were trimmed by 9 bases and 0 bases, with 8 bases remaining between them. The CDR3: CASRQMNTEAFF. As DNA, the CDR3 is TGTGCCAGCCGACAGATGAACACTGAAGCTTTCTTT.

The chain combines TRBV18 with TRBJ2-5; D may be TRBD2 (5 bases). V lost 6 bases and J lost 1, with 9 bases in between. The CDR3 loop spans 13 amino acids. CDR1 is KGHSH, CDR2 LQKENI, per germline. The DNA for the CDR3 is TGTGCCAGCTCGCTTGGACTCCAAGAGACCCAGTACTTC. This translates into CASSLGLQETQYF.

CDR3 DNA sequence: TGTGCCAGCAGCTTGGCGGGAGGGGCAACTAATGAAAAACTGTTTTTT. Its translation: CASSLAGGATNEKLFF. The chain is built from TRBV11-3 and TRBJ1-4; D is possibly TRBD1 (5 bases). V lost 3 bases and J 0 bases, leaving 11 bases between the germline ends. The germline V gene encodes CDR1 SGHNT and CDR2 YENEEA. This CDR3 comprises 16 residues.

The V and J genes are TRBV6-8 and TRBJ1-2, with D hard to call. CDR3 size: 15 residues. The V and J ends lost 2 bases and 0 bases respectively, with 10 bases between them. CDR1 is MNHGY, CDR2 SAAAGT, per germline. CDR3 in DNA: TGTGCCAGCAGTTACAGGAAGGAACCTAACTATGGCTACACCTTC. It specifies CASSYRKEPNYGYTF.

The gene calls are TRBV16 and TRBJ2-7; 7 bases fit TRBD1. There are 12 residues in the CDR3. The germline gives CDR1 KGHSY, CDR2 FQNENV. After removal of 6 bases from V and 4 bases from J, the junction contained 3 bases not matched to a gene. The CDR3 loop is CASRTGIYEQYV. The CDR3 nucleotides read TGTGCCAGCAGGACAGGGATTTACGAGCAGTACGTC.

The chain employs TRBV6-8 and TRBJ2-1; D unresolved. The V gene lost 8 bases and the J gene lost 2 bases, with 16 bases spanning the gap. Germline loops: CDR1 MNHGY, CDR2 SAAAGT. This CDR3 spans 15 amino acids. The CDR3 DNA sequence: TGTGCCAGCGTTAGACCCCTTTTTGCCTACAATGAGCAGTTCTTC. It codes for CASVRPLFAYNEQFF.

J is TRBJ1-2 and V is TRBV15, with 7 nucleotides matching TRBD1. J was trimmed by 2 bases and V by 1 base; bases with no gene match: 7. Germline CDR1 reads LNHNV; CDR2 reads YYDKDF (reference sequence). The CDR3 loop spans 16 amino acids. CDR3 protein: CATSRGLGQLNYGYTF. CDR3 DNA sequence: TGTGCCACCAGCAGAGGGTTGGGACAGTTAAACTATGGCTACACCTTC.

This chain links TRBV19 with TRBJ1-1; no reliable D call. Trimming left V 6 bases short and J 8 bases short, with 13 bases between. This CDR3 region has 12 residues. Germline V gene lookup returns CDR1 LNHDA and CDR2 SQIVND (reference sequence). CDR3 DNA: TGTGCCAGTAGCCTAGGGAGGTCGGAAGCTTTCTTT. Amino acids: CASSLGRSEAFF.

The CDR3 protein is CATSRDLSMSPLHF. DNA for the CDR3: TGTGCCACCAGCAGAGATCTGAGCATGTCACCCCTCCACTTT. This chain connects TRBV15 to TRBJ1-6; no clear D gene. Germline V gene sequence: CDR1 LNHNV, CDR2 YYDKDF (reference sequence). V was clipped by 0 bases and J by 10 bases, with 10 bases between them. The CDR3 length is 14 residues. The full variable domain, its missing parts supplied by reference TRBV15 and TRBJ1-6, is DAMVIQNPRYQVTQFGKPVTLSCSQTLNHNVMYWYQQKSSQAPKLLFHYYDKDFNNEADTPDNFQSRRPNTSFCFLDIRSPGLGDTAMYLCATSRDLSMSPLHFGNGTRLTVT.

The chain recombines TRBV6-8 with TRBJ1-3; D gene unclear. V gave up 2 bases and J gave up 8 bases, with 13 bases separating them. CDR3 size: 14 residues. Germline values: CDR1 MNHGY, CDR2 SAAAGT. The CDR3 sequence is CASSYTMSADTIYF. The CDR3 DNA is TGTGCCAGCAGTTACACTATGTCGGCTGACACCATATATTTT.

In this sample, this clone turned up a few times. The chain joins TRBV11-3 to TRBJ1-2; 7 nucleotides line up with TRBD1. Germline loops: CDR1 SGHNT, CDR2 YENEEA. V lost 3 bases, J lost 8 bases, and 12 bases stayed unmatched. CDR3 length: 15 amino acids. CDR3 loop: CASSLDSTGWVGYTF. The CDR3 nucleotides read TGTGCCAGCAGCTTGGACTCGACAGGGTGGGTAGGCTACACCTTC.

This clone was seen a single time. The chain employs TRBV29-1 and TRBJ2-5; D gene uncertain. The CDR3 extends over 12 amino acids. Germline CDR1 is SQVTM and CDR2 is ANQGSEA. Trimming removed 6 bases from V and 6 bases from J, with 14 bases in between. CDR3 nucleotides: TGCAGCGTCGGACCGGGTACGCAGACCCAGTACTTC. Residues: CSVGPGTQTQYF.

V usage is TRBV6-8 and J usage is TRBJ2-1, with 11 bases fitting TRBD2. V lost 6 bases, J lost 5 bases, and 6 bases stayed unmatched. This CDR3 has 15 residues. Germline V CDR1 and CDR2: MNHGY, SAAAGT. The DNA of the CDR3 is TGTGCCAGCAGATCCGGGACTAGCGGCAACAATGAGCAGTTCTTC. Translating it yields CASRSGTSGNNEQFF.

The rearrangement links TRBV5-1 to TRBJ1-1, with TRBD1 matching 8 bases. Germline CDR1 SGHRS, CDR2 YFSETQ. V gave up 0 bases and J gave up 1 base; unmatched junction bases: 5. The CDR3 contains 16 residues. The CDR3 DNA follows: TGCGCCAGCAGCTTGGGGACAGGGCGAGAGAACACTGAAGCTTTCTTT. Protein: CASSLGTGRENTEAFF.

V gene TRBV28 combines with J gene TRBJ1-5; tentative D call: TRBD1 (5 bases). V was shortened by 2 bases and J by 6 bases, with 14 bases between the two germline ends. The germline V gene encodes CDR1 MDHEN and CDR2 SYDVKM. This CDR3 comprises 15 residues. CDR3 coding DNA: TGTGCCAGCAGTTTACCCCAGGGAATCGGTCAGCCCCAGCATTTT. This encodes CASSLPQGIGQPQHF.

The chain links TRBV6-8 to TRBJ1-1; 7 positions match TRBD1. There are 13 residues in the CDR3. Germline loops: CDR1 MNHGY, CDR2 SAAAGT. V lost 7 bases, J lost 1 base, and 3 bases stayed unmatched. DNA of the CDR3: TGTGCCAGCAACAGGGGACAGAACACTGAAGCTTTCTTT. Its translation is CASNRGQNTEAFF.

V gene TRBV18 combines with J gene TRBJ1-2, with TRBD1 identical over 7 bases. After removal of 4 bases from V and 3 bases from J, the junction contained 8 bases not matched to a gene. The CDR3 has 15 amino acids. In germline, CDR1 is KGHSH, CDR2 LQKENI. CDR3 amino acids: CASSLGTVGDYGYTF. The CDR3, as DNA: TGTGCCAGCTCACTTGGGACAGTTGGAGACTATGGCTACACCTTC.

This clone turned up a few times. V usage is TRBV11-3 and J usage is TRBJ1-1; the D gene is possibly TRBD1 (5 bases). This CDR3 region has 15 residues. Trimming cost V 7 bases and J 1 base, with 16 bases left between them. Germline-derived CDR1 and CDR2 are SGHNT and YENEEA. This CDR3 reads CASKLWGEENTEAFF. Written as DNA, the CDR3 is TGTGCCAGCAAGCTTTGGGGGGAGGAGAACACTGAAGCTTTCTTT.

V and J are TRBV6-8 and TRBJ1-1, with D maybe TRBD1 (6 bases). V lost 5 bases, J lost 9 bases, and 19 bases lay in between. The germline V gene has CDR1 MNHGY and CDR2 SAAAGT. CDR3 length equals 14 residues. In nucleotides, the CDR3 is TGTGCCAGCAGTCTACAGGGATCGGTGGGCAAAGCTTTCTTT. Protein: CASSLQGSVGKAFF.

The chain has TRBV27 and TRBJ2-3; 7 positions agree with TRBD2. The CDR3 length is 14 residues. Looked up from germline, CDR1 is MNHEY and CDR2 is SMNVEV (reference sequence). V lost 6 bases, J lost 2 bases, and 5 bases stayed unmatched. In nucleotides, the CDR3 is TGTGCCAGCAGAACCGGGACTACCACAGATACGCAGTATTTT. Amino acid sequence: CASRTGTTTDTQYF.

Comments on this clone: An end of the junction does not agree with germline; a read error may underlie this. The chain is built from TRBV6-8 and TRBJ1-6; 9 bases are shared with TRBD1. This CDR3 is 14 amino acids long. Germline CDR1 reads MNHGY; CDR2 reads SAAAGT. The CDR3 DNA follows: TGTGCCAGCAGGACAGGGGGTTCCAATTCACTCCTCCACTTT. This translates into CASRTGGSNSLLHF.

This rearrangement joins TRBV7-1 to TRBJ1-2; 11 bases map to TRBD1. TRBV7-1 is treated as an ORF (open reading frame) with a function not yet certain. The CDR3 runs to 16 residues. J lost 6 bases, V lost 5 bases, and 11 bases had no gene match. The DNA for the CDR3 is TGTGCCAGCAGCCAGACCCCGGGACAGGGGGTTCATGGCTACACCTTC. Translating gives CASSQTPGQGVHGYTF.

The CDR3 nucleotides read TGTGCCAGCAGTTACGGGGGGGACAGGGGACGGATTCAGCCCCAGCATTTT. Its translation is CASSYGGDRGRIQPQHF. The chain joins TRBV6-8 to TRBJ1-5, with 10 bases matching TRBD1. The V gene's germline CDR1 is MNHGY and CDR2 SAAAGT. Losses at the gene ends were 2 bases for V and 6 bases for J; bases not matched to a gene: 10. This CDR3 contains 17 residues.

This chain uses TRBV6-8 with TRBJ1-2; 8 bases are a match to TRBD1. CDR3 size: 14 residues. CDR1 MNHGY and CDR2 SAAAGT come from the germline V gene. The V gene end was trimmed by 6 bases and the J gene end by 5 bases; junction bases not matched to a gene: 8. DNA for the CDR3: TGTGCCAGCAGACCCGGGACAGGCCCATATGGCTACACCTTC. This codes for CASRPGTGPYGYTF.

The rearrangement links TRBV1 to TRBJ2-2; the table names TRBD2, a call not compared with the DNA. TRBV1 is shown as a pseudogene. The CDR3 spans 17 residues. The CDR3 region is CASSQDVLAGRGGELFF. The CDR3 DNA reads TGCGCCAGCAGCCAAGATGTCCTAGCGGGCCGTGGTGGGGAGCTGTTTTTT.